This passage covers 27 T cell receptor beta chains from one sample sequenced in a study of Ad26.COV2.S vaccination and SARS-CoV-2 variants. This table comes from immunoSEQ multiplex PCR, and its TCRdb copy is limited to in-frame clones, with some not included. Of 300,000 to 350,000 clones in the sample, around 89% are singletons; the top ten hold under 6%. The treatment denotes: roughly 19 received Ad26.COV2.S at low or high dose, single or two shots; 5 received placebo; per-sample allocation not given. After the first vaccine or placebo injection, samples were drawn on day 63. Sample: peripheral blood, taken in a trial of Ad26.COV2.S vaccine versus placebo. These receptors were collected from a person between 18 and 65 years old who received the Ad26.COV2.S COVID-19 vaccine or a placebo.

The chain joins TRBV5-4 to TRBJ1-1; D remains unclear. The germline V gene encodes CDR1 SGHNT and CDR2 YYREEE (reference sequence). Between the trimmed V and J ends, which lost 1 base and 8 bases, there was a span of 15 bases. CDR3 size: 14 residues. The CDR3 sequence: CASSLYGSESEAFF. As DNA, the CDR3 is TGTGCCAGCAGCTTGTATGGCAGCGAGTCAGAAGCTTTCTTT.

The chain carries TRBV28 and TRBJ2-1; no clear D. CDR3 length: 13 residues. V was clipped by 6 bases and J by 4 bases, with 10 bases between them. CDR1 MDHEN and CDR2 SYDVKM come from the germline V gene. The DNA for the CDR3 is TGTGCCAGCAGCCCGGGCAGATACAATGAGCAGTTCTTC. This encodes CASSPGRYNEQFF.

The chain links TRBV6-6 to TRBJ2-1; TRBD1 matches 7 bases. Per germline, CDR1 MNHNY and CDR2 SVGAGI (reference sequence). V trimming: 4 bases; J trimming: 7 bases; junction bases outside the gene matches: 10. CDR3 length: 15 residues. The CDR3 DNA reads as TGTGCCAGCAGTTCAGGACAGGTACTCGGGAATGAGCAGTTCTTC. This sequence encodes CASSSGQVLGNEQFF.

As DNA, the CDR3 is TGTGCCAGTACGTTAGCGTACACAGATACGCAGTATTTT. Amino acid sequence: CASTLAYTDTQYF. The V and J genes are TRBV6-5 and TRBJ2-3; D is perhaps TRBD2 (5 bases). Trimming removed 9 bases from V and 2 bases from J, with 12 bases in between. This CDR3 region has 13 residues. The germline V gene has CDR1 MNHEY and CDR2 SVGAGI.

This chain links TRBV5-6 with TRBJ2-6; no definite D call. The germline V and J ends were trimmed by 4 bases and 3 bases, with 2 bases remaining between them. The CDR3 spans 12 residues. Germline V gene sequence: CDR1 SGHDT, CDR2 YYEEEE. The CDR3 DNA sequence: TGTGCCAGCAGCATTGGGGCCAACGTCCTGACTTTC. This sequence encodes CASSIGANVLTF. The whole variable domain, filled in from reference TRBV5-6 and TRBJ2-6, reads DAGVTQSPTHLIKTRGQQVTLRCSPKSGHDTVSWYQQALGQGPQFIFQYYEEEERQRGNFPDRFSGHQFPNYSSELNVNALLLGDSALYLCASSIGANVLTFGAGSRLTVL.

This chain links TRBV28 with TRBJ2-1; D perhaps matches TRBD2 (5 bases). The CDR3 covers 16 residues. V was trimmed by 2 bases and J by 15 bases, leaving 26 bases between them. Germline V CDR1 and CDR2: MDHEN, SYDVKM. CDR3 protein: CASSLLEGGIPAELFF. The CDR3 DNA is TGTGCCAGCAGTTTACTAGAGGGTGGTATCCCCGCGGAACTGTTCTTC.

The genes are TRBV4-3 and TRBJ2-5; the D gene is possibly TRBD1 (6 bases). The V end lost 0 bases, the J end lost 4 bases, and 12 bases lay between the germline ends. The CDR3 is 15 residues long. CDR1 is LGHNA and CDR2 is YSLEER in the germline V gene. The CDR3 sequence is CASSQDLGAGETQYF. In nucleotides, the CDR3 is TGCGCCAGCAGCCAAGATTTGGGGGCTGGAGAGACCCAGTACTTC.

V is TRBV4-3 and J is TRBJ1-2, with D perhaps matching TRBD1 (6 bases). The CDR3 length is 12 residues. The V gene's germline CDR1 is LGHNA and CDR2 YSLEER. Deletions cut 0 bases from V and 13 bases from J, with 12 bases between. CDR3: CASSQDGRGTTF. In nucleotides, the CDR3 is TGCGCCAGCAGCCAAGACGGCAGGGGAACCACCTTC.

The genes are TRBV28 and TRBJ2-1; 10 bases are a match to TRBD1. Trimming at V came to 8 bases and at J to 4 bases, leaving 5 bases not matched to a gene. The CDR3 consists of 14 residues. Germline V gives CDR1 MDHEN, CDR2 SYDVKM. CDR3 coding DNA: TGTGCCAGCGGTGTGGGACAGGGGTACAATGAGCAGTTCTTC. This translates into CASGVGQGYNEQFF.

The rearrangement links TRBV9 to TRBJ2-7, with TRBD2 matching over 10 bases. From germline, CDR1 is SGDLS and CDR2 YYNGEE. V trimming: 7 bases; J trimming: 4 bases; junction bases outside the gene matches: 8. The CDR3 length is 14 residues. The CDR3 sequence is CASGRASGSYEQYF. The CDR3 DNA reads TGTGCCAGCGGGAGGGCTAGCGGGAGTTACGAGCAGTACTTC.

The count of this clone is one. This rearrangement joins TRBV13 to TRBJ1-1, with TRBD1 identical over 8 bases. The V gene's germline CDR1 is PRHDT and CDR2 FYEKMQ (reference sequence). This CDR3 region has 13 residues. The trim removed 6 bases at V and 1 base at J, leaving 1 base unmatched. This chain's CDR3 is CASRGTGNTEAFF. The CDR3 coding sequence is TGTGCCAGCAGGGGGACAGGGAACACTGAAGCTTTCTTT.

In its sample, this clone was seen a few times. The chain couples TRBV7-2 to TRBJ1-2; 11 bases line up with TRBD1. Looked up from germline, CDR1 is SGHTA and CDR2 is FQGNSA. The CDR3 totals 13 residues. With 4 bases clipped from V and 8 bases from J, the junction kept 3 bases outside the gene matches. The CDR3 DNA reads TGTGCCAGCAGCTATGGGACAGGGGGAGGCTACACCTTC. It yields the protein CASSYGTGGGYTF.

The CDR3 coding sequence is TGTGCCAGCAGCGTAGGCAGGTTTGGGGAGACCCAGTACTTC. This codes for CASSVGRFGETQYF. This sequence joins TRBV9 and TRBJ2-5; no firm D call. In germline, CDR1 is SGDLS, CDR2 YYNGEE. V lost 0 bases and J lost 5, with 11 bases in between. The CDR3 loop spans 14 amino acids.

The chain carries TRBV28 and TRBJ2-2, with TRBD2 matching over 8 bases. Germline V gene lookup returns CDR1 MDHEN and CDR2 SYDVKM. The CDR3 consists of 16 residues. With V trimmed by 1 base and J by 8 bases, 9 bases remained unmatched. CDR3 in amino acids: CASSLYSGGLSGELFF. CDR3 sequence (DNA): TGTGCCAGCAGTTTATATTCGGGGGGGCTCTCTGGGGAGCTGTTTTTT.

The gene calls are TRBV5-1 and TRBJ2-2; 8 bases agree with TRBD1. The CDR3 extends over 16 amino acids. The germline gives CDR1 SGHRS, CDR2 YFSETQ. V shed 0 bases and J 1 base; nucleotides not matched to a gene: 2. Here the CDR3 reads CASSLGQGRNTGELFF. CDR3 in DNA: TGCGCCAGCAGCTTGGGACAGGGGAGGAACACCGGGGAGCTGTTTTTT. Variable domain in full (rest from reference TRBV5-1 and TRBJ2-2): KAGVTQTPRYLIKTRGQQVTLSCSPISGHRSVSWYQQTPGQGLQFLFEYFSETQRNKGNFPGRFSGRQFSNSRSEMNVSTLELGDSALYLCASSLGQGRNTGELFFGEGSRLTVL.

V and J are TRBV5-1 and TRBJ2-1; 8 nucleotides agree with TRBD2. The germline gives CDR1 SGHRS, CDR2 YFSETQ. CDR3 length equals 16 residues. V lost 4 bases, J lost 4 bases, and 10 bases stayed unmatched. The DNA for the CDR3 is TGCGCCAGCAGCAAAATACCGGGACTAGAGTACAATGAGCAGTTCTTC. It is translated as CASSKIPGLEYNEQFF.

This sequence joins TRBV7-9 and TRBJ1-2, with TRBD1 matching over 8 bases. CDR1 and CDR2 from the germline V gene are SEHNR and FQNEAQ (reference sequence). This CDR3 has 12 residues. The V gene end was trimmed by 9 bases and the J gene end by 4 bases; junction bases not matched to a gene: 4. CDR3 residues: CASGDRTYGYTF. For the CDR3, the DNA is TGTGCCAGTGGGGACAGGACCTATGGCTACACCTTC.

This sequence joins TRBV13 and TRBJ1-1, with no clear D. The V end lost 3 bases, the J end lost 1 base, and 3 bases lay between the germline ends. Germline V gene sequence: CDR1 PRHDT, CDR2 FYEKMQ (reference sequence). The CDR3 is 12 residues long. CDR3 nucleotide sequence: TGTGCCAGCAGCTTTTCGAACACTGAAGCTTTCTTT. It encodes CASSFSNTEAFF.

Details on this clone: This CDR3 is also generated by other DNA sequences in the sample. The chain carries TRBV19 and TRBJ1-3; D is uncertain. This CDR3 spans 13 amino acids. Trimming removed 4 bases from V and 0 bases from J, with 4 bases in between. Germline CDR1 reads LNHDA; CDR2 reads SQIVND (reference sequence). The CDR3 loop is CASSRGSGNTIYF. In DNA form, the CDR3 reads TGTGCCAGTAGTAGGGGCTCTGGAAACACCATATATTTT.

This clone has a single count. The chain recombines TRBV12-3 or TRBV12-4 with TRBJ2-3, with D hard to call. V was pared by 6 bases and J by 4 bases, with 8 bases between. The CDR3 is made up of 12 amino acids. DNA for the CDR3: TGTGCCAGCAGCCCCCGAGCAGATACGCAGTATTTT. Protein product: CASSPRADTQYF.

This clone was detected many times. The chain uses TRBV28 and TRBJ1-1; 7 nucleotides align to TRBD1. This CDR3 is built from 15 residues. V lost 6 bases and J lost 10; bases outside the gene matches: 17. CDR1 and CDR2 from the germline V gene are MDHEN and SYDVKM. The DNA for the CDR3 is TGTGCCAGCAGCCCGCCTATCCCGGGACAGATTGGAGCTTTCTTT. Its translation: CASSPPIPGQIGAFF.

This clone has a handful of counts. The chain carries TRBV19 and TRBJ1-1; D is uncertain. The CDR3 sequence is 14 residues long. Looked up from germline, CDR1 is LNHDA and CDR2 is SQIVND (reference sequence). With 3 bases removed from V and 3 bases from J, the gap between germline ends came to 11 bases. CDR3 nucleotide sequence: TGTGCCAGTAGTATTGGTCTGAGAGACACTGAAGCTTTCTTT. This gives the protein CASSIGLRDTEAFF.

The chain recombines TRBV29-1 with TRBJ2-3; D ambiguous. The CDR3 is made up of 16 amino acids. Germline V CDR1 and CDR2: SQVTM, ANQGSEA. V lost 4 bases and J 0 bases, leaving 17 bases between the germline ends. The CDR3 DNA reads TGCAGCGTTGGCATAAGAAATTCCTTTAGCACAGATACGCAGTATTTT. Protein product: CSVGIRNSFSTDTQYF.

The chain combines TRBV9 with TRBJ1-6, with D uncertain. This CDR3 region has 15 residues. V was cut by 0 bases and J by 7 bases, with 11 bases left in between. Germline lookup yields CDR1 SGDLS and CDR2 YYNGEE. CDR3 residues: CASSVEEITNSPLHF. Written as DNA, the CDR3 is TGTGCCAGCAGCGTAGAGGAGATTACCAATTCACCCCTCCACTTT.

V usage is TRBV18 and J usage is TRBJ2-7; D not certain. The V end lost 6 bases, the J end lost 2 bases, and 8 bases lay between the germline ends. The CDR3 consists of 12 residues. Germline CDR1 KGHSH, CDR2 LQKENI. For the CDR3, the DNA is TGTGCCAGCTCCCCCGGGCCCTACGAGCAGTACTTC. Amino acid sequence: CASSPGPYEQYF. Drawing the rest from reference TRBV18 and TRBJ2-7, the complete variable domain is NAGVMQNPRHLVRRRGQEARLRCSPMKGHSHVYWYRQLPEEGLKFMVYLQKENIIDESGMPKERFSAEFPKEGPSILRIQQVVRGDSAAYFCASSPGPYEQYFGPGTRLTVT.

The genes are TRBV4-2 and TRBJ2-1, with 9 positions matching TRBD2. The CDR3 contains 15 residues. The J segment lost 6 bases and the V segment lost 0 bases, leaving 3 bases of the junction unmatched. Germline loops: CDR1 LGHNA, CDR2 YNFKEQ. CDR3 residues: CASSQDLAGSNEQFF. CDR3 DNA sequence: TGTGCCAGCAGCCAAGACCTAGCGGGGAGCAATGAGCAGTTCTTC.

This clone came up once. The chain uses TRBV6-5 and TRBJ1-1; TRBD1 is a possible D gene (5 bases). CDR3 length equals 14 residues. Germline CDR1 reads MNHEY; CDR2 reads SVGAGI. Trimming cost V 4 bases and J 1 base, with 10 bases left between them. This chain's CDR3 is CASSSGAGNTEAFF. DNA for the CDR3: TGTGCCAGCAGTTCCGGGGCAGGGAACACTGAAGCTTTCTTT.